This entry concerns a single T cell receptor beta chain. Antigen unknown. This CDR3 is built from 14 residues. Germline CDR1 is MNHEY and CDR2 is SVGAGI. Trimming took 7 bases from V and 2 from J, leaving 14 bases between them. This record comes from a study of tumor-infiltrating lymphocytes in localized non-small cell lung cancer. The overall study: Several tumor histologies, both smoking statuses, and some post-neoadjuvant chemotherapy samples were included. Each patient gave resected tumor and non-adjacent uninvolved lung tissue. Study results and caveats: T-cell fraction did not differ between immunotypes IM1 and IM2. Technical variation could not be separated from intratumor heterogeneity here.

The assay was immunoSEQ multiplex PCR, and TCRdb's table has in-frame clones only and misses some. The sample has 25,000 to 30,000 clones, approximately 85% seen once; the top ten hold roughly 2%. The chain carries TRBV6-5 and TRBJ2-5; no clear D gene. This receptor was taken from a human donor with non-small cell lung cancer. Sequencing used lung tumor tissue. The CDR3 DNA reads as TGTGCCAGCACTCAAACGAGTGATCAAGAGACCCAGTACTTC. Amino acids: CASTQTSDQETQYF.